This T cell receptor beta chain came from a study of post-analysis software for immune sequencing data. Study-wide results and caveats: A handful of TRBV segments appeared more often in patients than in controls, and TRBV5-6, TRBV5-1 and TRBV20-1 were among these. For normalized Chao1 diversity, multiple sclerosis patients scored significantly lower than controls did.

The CDR3 loop spans 12 amino acids. Germline lookup yields CDR1 MDHEN and CDR2 SYDVKM. Trimming took off 2 bases at V and 7 bases at J, with 9 bases between the two ends. With respect to this clonotype: Its cognate antigen is unknown.

Unique-molecular-identifier-tagged TCR beta cDNA libraries were used. One entry per CDR3 protein results from TCRdb running MiXCR on the PCR reads. Of fewer than 850,000 distinct CDR3 sequences in the sample, less than 35% were seen once. The sequence was collected from a girl aged 10 to 17 with multiple sclerosis. The chain carries TRBV28 and TRBJ2-7, with unresolved D. Specimen: blood. CDR3 amino acids: CASSLLLGEQYF. The CDR3 nucleotides read TGTGCCAGCAGTTTACTCTTGGGAGAGCAGTACTTC.